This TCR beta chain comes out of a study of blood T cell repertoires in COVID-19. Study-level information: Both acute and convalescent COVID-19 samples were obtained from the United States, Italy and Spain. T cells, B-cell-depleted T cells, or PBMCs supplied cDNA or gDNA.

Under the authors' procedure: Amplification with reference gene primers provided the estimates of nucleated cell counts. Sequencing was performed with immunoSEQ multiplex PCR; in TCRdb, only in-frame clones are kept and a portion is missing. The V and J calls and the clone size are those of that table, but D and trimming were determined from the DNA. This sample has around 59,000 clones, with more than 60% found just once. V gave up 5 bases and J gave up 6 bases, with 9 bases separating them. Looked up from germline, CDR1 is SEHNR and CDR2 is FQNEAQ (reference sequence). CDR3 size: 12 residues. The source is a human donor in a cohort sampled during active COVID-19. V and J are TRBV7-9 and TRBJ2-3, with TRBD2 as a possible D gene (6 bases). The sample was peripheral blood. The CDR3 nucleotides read TGTGCCAGCAGCCATGGAGGGGATACGCAGTATTTT. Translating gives CASSHGGDTQYF.